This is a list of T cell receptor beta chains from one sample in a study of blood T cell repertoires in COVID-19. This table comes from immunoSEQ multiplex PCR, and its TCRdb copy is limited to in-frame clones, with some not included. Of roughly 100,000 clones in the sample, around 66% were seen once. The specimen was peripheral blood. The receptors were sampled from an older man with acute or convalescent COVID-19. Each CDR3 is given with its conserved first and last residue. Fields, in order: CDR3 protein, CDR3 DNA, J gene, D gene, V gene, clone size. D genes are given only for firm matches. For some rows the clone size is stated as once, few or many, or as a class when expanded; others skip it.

CASSLTRGLSTEAFF	TGTGCCAGTAGTCTCACCAGGGGGTTGAGCACTGAAGCTTTCTTT	TRBJ1-1	TRBD1	TRBV19	.
CASSPQGAKNEQYF	TGTGCCAGCTCACCACAGGGGGCAAAGAACGAGCAGTACTTC	TRBJ2-7	TRBD1	TRBV18	.
CSAGRGTGFTDTQYF	TGCAGCGCCGGAAGGGGAACAGGGTTTACAGATACGCAGTATTTT	TRBJ2-3	.	TRBV29-1	.
CASSPRDSYNEQFF	TGTGCCAGCAGCCCCCGGGACAGCTACAATGAGCAGTTCTTC	TRBJ2-1	TRBD1	TRBV7-9	.
CSVGETTRDQPQHF	TGCAGCGTCGGCGAAACCACGAGGGATCAGCCCCAGCATTTT	TRBJ1-5	.	TRBV29-1	.
CATSDAGTGAEKLFF	TGTGCCACCAGTGATGCCGGGACAGGGGCTGAAAAACTGTTTTTT	TRBJ1-4	TRBD1	TRBV24-1	.
CASRPSEVGELFF	TGTGCCAGCAGGCCTAGTGAGGTCGGGGAGCTGTTTTTT	TRBJ2-2	.	TRBV2	.
CASSVFPRPGNDEQFF	TGTGCCAGCAGCGTATTCCCCAGGCCGGGGAACGATGAGCAGTTCTTC	TRBJ2-1	.	TRBV9	.
CASSPDAQGGTQYF	TGTGCCAGCAGCCCGGACGCCCAAGGGGGGACCCAGTACTTC	TRBJ2-5	.	TRBV5-6	.
CASSRRTPRSNGYTF	TGTGCCAGCAGTCGTCGGACACCCCGGTCGAATGGCTACACCTTC	TRBJ1-2	.	TRBV28	few
CASPPLGNTGELFF	TGCGCCAGTCCACCACTCGGGAACACCGGGGAGCTGTTTTTT	TRBJ2-2	.	TRBV5-1	.
CASSLFTSSSGANVLTF	TGTGCCAGCAGTTTATTTACTAGCTCCTCTGGGGCCAACGTCCTGACTTTC	TRBJ2-6	.	TRBV27	.
CASSLSLAGEGEQFF	TGCGCCAGCAGCTTGTCGCTAGCGGGAGAGGGTGAGCAGTTCTTC	TRBJ2-1	TRBD2	TRBV5-1	.
CACGDSSSYEQYF	TGTGCCTGCGGGGACAGTAGCTCCTACGAGCAGTACTTC	TRBJ2-7	.	TRBV2	few
CASTPGTSGHTGELFF	TGCGCCAGCACCCCTGGGACTAGCGGCCACACCGGGGAGCTGTTTTTT	TRBJ2-2	TRBD2	TRBV10-2	few
CASSFHRNSGEQYF	TGTGCCAGCAGTTTCCACAGGAATAGTGGCGAGCAGTACTTC	TRBJ2-7	.	TRBV27	once
CASILGGSHTGTQYF	TGTGCCAGCATCTTAGGTGGCTCCCACACGGGGACCCAGTACTTC	TRBJ2-5	.	TRBV28	few
CASSFRGGSLYGELFF	TGTGCCAGCAGCTTTCGTGGCGGGAGCTTATACGGGGAGCTGTTTTTT	TRBJ2-2	TRBD2	TRBV7-2	.
CASSPRQSGNTIYF	TGTGCCAGCAGTCCCCGACAGTCTGGAAACACCATATATTTT	TRBJ1-3	.	TRBV27	few
CASSLAGRDSRETQYF	TGTGCCAGCAGCTTGGCAGGCAGGGACTCAAGAGAGACCCAGTACTTC	TRBJ2-5	.	TRBV5-4	few
CASSESSDTQYF	TGTGCCAGCAGCGAGTCGTCAGATACGCAGTATTTT	TRBJ2-3	.	TRBV5-6	.
CASSDRSNYGYTF	TGTGCCAGCAGTGACAGGTCTAACTATGGCTACACCTTC	TRBJ1-2	.	TRBV2	.
CASSRDRDNEQFF	TGTGCCAGCTCACGGGACAGGGACAATGAGCAGTTCTTC	TRBJ2-1	TRBD1	TRBV18	.
CASSQGPSGGSPPFF	TGTGCCAGCAGCCAAGGTCCTAGCGGAGGATCCCCTCCGTTCTTC	TRBJ2-1	TRBD2	TRBV3-1/TRBV3-2	.
CASSLRDYEQYF	TGTGCCAGCAGCTTACGCGACTACGAGCAGTACTTC	TRBJ2-7	.	TRBV5-5	.
CASSLGGSSGYNEQFF	TGCGCCAGCAGCTTGGGAGGGTCTAGCGGGTACAATGAGCAGTTCTTC	TRBJ2-1	TRBD2	TRBV5-1	.
CATKGREVSGELFF	TGTGCCACTAAAGGCAGGGAGGTGTCCGGGGAGCTGTTTTTT	TRBJ2-2	.	TRBV2	.
CASSPIRDITYEQYF	TGTGCCAGCAGCCCCATCCGGGACATTACCTACGAGCAGTACTTC	TRBJ2-7	.	TRBV6-5	.
CASRGLAGSTGELFF	TGTGCCAGCAGAGGACTAGCGGGATCAACCGGGGAGCTGTTTTTT	TRBJ2-2	TRBD2	TRBV6-5	.
CASRDTGGTEAFF	TGTGCCAGCAGAGACACAGGGGGCACTGAAGCTTTCTTT	TRBJ1-1	TRBD1	TRBV2	.
CASSLAYGGGYNEQFF	TGCGCCAGCAGCTTGGCCTACGGCGGGGGTTACAATGAGCAGTTCTTC	TRBJ2-1	TRBD2	TRBV5-1	.
CASSLDRGYEQYF	TGCGCCAGCAGCTTGGACAGGGGATACGAGCAGTACTTC	TRBJ2-7	TRBD1	TRBV5-1	few
CASSQGSQYEQYF	TGCGCCAGCAGTCAGGGGTCACAATACGAGCAGTACTTC	TRBJ2-7	.	TRBV5-1	.
CATDRGSPAEAFF	TGTGCCACCGATCGGGGTTCCCCCGCTGAAGCTTTCTTT	TRBJ1-1	.	TRBV28	once
CASSQNQGNEKLFF	TGCGCCAGCAGCCAAAACCAGGGTAATGAAAAACTGTTTTTT	TRBJ1-4	.	TRBV4-3	.
CASSQDSGGRYGYTF	TGTGCCAGCAGCCAAGATTCAGGGGGTCGCTATGGCTACACCTTC	TRBJ1-2	TRBD1	TRBV3-1/TRBV3-2	.
CSVTTGSPEQYF	TGCAGCGTTACGACAGGGTCGCCCGAGCAGTACTTC	TRBJ2-7	TRBD1	TRBV29-1	.
CASRARPSLNYGYTF	TGTGCCAGCAGAGCCCGACCTAGCCTTAACTATGGCTACACCTTC	TRBJ1-2	.	TRBV6-6	.
CASRPGGHEQFF	TGTGCCAGCAGGCCCGGGGGGCATGAGCAGTTCTTC	TRBJ2-1	.	TRBV16	.
CASSVGGSTREQYF	TGCGCCAGCAGCGTGGGAGGCAGCACGAGGGAGCAGTACTTC	TRBJ2-7	.	TRBV5-1	many
CASSAYSPGELFF	TGTGCCAGCAGCGCGTATTCCCCCGGGGAGCTGTTTTTT	TRBJ2-2	.	TRBV9	.
CASSLGVLGELFF	TGTGCCAGCAGCTTGGGAGTTCTAGGGGAGCTGTTTTTT	TRBJ2-2	.	TRBV11-2	.
CASSQAAGLGSPLHF	TGTGCCAGCAGCCAGGCCGCAGGGTTGGGGTCACCCCTCCACTTT	TRBJ1-6	.	TRBV4-2	.
CASSPDGVGTGGSEQYF	TGTGCCAGCTCACCGGATGGAGTAGGGACAGGGGGCTCCGAGCAGTACTTC	TRBJ2-7	TRBD1	TRBV18	.
CASSLAGAYEQYF	TGTGCCAGCAGTTTAGCGGGAGCCTACGAGCAGTACTTC	TRBJ2-7	.	TRBV12-3/TRBV12-4	.
CASSYSDRGRGSPLHF	TGTGCCAGCAGTTACTCGGACAGGGGGCGAGGGTCACCCCTCCACTTT	TRBJ1-6	TRBD1	TRBV6-6	.
CASSYSTGVGPQHF	TGTGCCAGCAGTTACTCGACGGGGGTGGGGCCCCAGCATTTT	TRBJ1-5	.	TRBV6-5	few